This T cell receptor beta chain was captured in a study of T cells in Graves' hyperthyroidism and ophthalmopathy. Graves' hyperthyroidism showing no ophthalmopathy progression within 18 months was considered stable. Subjects aged 18 to 65 presented with newly diagnosed hyperthyroidism of less than 2 months' duration. On this clonotype: Its antigen is still unknown. One end of the junction varies from germline; a read error may be responsible.

The germline gives CDR1 SGHTA, CDR2 FQGNSA. This CDR3 comprises 15 residues. Authors of the study amplified TCR beta CDR3 regions from RNA transcripts. TCR CDR3 regions were first amplified by RT-PCR with HTBI primers. TCRdb passed the multiplex PCR reads through MiXCR, listing each CDR3 protein once. The sample has approximately 590,000 distinct CDR3 sequences; about 45% are singletons. Study-level points and caveats: Among thyroid clonotypes expanded above 0.001, most also appeared in blood. A model using 13 V-J features told ophthalmopathy apart from stable hyperthyroidism.

The chain joins TRBV7-2 to TRBJ1-3; 8 bases line up with TRBD1. The specimen was peripheral blood or thyroid tissue (not recorded which). The origin of this receptor is a woman between 18 and 29 years old with Graves' hyperthyroidism. The CDR3 coding sequence is TGCGCCAGCAGCCAACCAAGGACAGGGCGCAACACCATATATTTT. Its translation is CASSQPRTGRNTIYF.